The T cell receptor beta chain under discussion was sequenced for a study of blood T cell repertoires in COVID-19. Whole-study context: The cDNA or gDNA used as material had been derived from T cells, B-cell-depleted T cells, or PBMCs.

Per the authors' pipeline: Nucleated cell number was recorded as an estimate derived from reference gene primer amplification. The repertoire was sequenced with immunoSEQ multiplex PCR; TCRdb's copy has only in-frame clones and lacks some. The DNA gave D and trimming, while V, J and clone size come from that table. In the table there are about 200,000 clones, around 85% of which are singletons. Seattle-derived patients entered the study during active infection and were followed longitudinally. Germline lookup yields CDR1 LGHNT and CDR2 FRNRAP. V lost 3 bases and J lost 8, with 13 bases in between. CDR3 length: 13 amino acids.

The chain employs TRBV12-5 and TRBJ1-2, with D maybe TRBD1 (6 bases). The receptor comes from a person aged 70 to 85 with COVID-19, enrolled during active disease. Sequenced input: peripheral blood. The CDR3 nucleotides read TGTGCTAGTGGTTTTCAGGGGACGGGAGGCTACACCTTC. This sequence encodes CASGFQGTGGYTF. Full variable domain (rest looked up from reference TRBV12-5 and TRBJ1-2): DARVTQTPRHKVTEMGQEVTMRCQPILGHNTVFWYRQTMMQGLELLAYFRNRAPLDDSGMPKDRFSAEMPDATLATLKIQPSEPRDSAVYFCASGFQGTGGYTFGSGTRLTVV.